Each of the 30 T cell receptor beta chains below was sequenced from the same sample in a study of cytomegalovirus exposure and HLA in healthy donors. Assay: immunoSEQ multiplex PCR; the TCRdb copy retains only in-frame clones and omits some. The repertoire holds 150,000 to 200,000 clones, with approximately 81% as singletons. The sample consisted of PBMCs. All receptors derive from a man aged 25-45 years in good health and CMV-seropositive.

The chain combines TRBV5-1 with TRBJ1-1; D gene ambiguous. V lost 0 bases and J 2 bases, leaving 17 bases between the germline ends. Looked up from germline, CDR1 is SGHRS and CDR2 is YFSETQ. This CDR3 is built from 17 residues. CDR3 residues: CASSLVVGDYPNTEAFF. Here the CDR3 DNA reads TGCGCCAGCAGCTTGGTTGTCGGGGATTACCCAAACACTGAAGCTTTCTTT.

V gene TRBV5-1 combines with J gene TRBJ2-1; TRBD1 aligns across 9 bases. Germline CDR1 SGHRS, CDR2 YFSETQ. V was pared by 0 bases and J by 6 bases, with 7 bases of the junction left unmatched. This CDR3 is 16 amino acids long. DNA of the CDR3: TGCGCCAGCAGCTTGGCCGGGACAGGGTTCCTCAATGAGCAGTTCTTC. This gives the protein CASSLAGTGFLNEQFF.

V usage is TRBV28 and J usage is TRBJ1-5, with D possibly matching TRBD1 (6 bases). This CDR3 region has 19 residues. Trimming pared 5 bases from V and 0 bases from J, leaving 23 bases between. CDR1 MDHEN and CDR2 SYDVKM come from the germline V gene. The CDR3 sequence: CASSASFGQGIGSNQPQHF. CDR3 DNA sequence: TGTGCCAGCAGTGCGAGTTTCGGGCAGGGGATCGGTAGCAATCAGCCCCAGCATTTT.

V and J are TRBV28 and TRBJ2-7, with 7 bases fitting TRBD1. V shed 5 bases and J 5 bases; nucleotides not matched to a gene: 18. The CDR3 has 17 residues. The germline V gene has CDR1 MDHEN and CDR2 SYDVKM. The chain's CDR3 is CASSTPVTGTEGNEQYF. CDR3 coding DNA: TGTGCCAGCAGTACCCCCGTCACCGGGACAGAAGGGAACGAGCAGTACTTC.

The V call is TRBV30, the J call TRBJ2-7; 7 positions agree with TRBD2. After removal of 4 bases from V and 5 bases from J, the junction contained 8 bases not matched to a gene. This CDR3 has 13 residues. Germline values: CDR1 GTSNPN, CDR2 SVGIG (reference sequence). CDR3 nucleotide sequence: TGTGCCTGGATACGCGGGGGAGTCCACGAGCAGTACTTC. This gives the protein CAWIRGGVHEQYF.

This chain joins TRBV19 and TRBJ1-1; D is unclear. CDR3 size: 10 residues. The germline V gene encodes CDR1 LNHDA and CDR2 SQIVND (reference sequence). Between the trimmed V and J ends, which lost 7 bases and 4 bases, there was a span of 4 bases. The CDR3 region has the DNA TGTGCCAGTACGGGCACTGAAGCTTTCTTT. The encoded protein is CASTGTEAFF.

The chain couples TRBV18 to TRBJ2-2; tentative D call: TRBD1 (6 bases). V was trimmed by 2 bases and J by 4 bases, leaving 8 bases between them. Germline CDR1 is KGHSH and CDR2 is LQKENI. This CDR3 has 14 amino acids. CDR3: CASSPEGVTGELFF. CDR3 in DNA: TGTGCCAGCTCACCAGAGGGGGTCACCGGGGAGCTGTTTTTT. The variable domain in full, completed from reference TRBV18 and TRBJ2-2, reads NAGVMQNPRHLVRRRGQEARLRCSPMKGHSHVYWYRQLPEEGLKFMVYLQKENIIDESGMPKERFSAEFPKEGPSILRIQQVVRGDSAAYFCASSPEGVTGELFFGEGSRLTVL.

The chain has TRBV9 and TRBJ2-2, with D maybe TRBD2 (6 bases). The germline CDR1 and CDR2 sequences are SGDLS and YYNGEE. CDR3 length equals 15 residues. The V gene lost 2 bases and the J gene lost 2 bases, with 10 bases spanning the gap. The DNA for the CDR3 is TGTGCCAGCAGCGTGGGGGACTTCAACACCGGGGAGCTGTTTTTT. This sequence encodes CASSVGDFNTGELFF.

V and J are TRBV28 and TRBJ2-1; D remains unclear. Germline CDR1 is MDHEN and CDR2 is SYDVKM. V lost 7 bases to trimming and J lost 7 bases, with 14 bases between them. The length of the CDR3 is 13 residues. The chain's CDR3 is CASNPARSNEQFF. In nucleotides, the CDR3 is TGTGCCAGCAATCCCGCCAGGTCAAATGAGCAGTTCTTC.

The chain links TRBV9 to TRBJ1-6; no clear D gene. The CDR3 is 15 residues long. Trimming removed 1 base from V and 0 bases from J, with 5 bases in between. The germline V gene has CDR1 SGDLS and CDR2 YYNGEE. CDR3 DNA sequence: TGTGCCAGCAGCGTATCTAGCTCCTATAATTCACCCCTCCACTTT. Translating gives CASSVSSSYNSPLHF. The variable domain in full, with the rest retrieved from reference TRBV9 and TRBJ1-6, is DSGVTQTPKHLITATGQRVTLRCSPRSGDLSVYWYQQSLDQGLQFLIQYYNGEERAKGNILERFSAQQFPDLHSELNLSSLELGDSALYFCASSVSSSYNSPLHFGNGTRLTVT.

In its sample, this clone was seen many times. This chain uses TRBV19 with TRBJ2-7; D may be TRBD1 (6 bases). CDR1 LNHDA and CDR2 SQIVND come from the germline V gene (reference sequence). This CDR3 comprises 13 residues. Trimming shortened V by 6 bases and J by 6 bases, and 15 bases separated the two germline ends. The DNA of the CDR3 is TGTGCCAGTAGCACCGGGACAAGGAGCGAGCAGTACTTC. It specifies CASSTGTRSEQYF.

The chain is built from TRBV6-6 and TRBJ2-7; no definite D call. The CDR3 is 11 residues long. Germline V gene lookup returns CDR1 MNHNY and CDR2 SVGAGI (reference sequence). V lost 2 bases and J lost 7, with 6 bases in between. CDR3 region: CASSYGPEQYF. DNA of the CDR3: TGTGCCAGCAGTTACGGGCCGGAGCAGTACTTC.

The rearrangement uses TRBV13 and TRBJ2-7, with TRBD1 as a possible D gene (6 bases). Trimming shortened V by 5 bases and J by 2 bases, and 13 bases separated the two germline ends. The CDR3 is 14 amino acids. Germline lookup yields CDR1 PRHDT and CDR2 FYEKMQ (reference sequence). CDR3 sequence reads: CASSPPGDPYEQYF. CDR3 nucleotide sequence: TGTGCCAGCAGCCCCCCAGGGGACCCCTACGAGCAGTACTTC. Using reference TRBV13 and TRBJ2-7 for the parts outside the CDR3, the full variable domain is AAGVIQSPRHLIKEKRETATLKCYPIPRHDTVYWYQQGPGQDPQFLISFYEKMQSDKGSIPDRFSAQQFSDYHSELNMSSLELGDSALYFCASSPPGDPYEQYFGPGTRLTVT.

The chain links TRBV10-3 to TRBJ2-7; D remains unclear. V lost 3 bases and J 2 bases, leaving 8 bases between the germline ends. The CDR3 sequence is 13 residues long. Germline V gene lookup returns CDR1 ENHRY and CDR2 SYGVKD. The CDR3 sequence is CAISDGWAYEQYF. CDR3 sequence (DNA): TGTGCCATCAGTGACGGGTGGGCCTACGAGCAGTACTTC.

The chain is built from TRBV5-1 and TRBJ2-5; D is unresolved. Trimming shortened V by 5 bases and J by 5 bases, and 10 bases separated the two germline ends. The CDR3 contains 12 residues. CDR1 and CDR2 from the germline V gene are SGHRS and YFSETQ. The CDR3 loop reads CASREERETQYF. The DNA of the CDR3 is TGCGCCAGCAGGGAAGAGAGGGAGACCCAGTACTTC. The full variable domain, with the rest looked up from reference TRBV5-1 and TRBJ2-5, is KAGVTQTPRYLIKTRGQQVTLSCSPISGHRSVSWYQQTPGQGLQFLFEYFSETQRNKGNFPGRFSGRQFSNSRSEMNVSTLELGDSALYLCASREERETQYFGPGTRLLVL.

The V gene is TRBV29-1, the J gene TRBJ2-7; 12 positions agree with TRBD1. The CDR3 spans 14 residues. Germline loops: CDR1 SQVTM, CDR2 ANQGSEA. V shed 5 bases and J 7 bases; nucleotides not matched to a gene: 9. CDR3 loop: CSVRRGQGAREQYF. DNA of the CDR3: TGCAGCGTTCGTCGGGGACAGGGGGCGCGGGAGCAGTACTTC.

This clone was detected a few times. The chain joins TRBV18 to TRBJ1-4; D remains ambiguous. Germline-derived CDR1 and CDR2 are KGHSH and LQKENI. V shed 3 bases and J shed 6 bases, with 11 bases lying between them. This CDR3 contains 14 residues. The CDR3, as DNA: TGTGCCAGCTCACCTTCGACGGGATATGAAAAACTGTTTTTT. It translates to CASSPSTGYEKLFF. The complete variable domain, with remaining parts taken from reference TRBV18 and TRBJ1-4, reads NAGVMQNPRHLVRRRGQEARLRCSPMKGHSHVYWYRQLPEEGLKFMVYLQKENIIDESGMPKERFSAEFPKEGPSILRIQQVVRGDSAAYFCASSPSTGYEKLFFGSGTQLSVL.

This sequence joins TRBV5-1 and TRBJ2-1; D may be TRBD2 (6 bases). Trimming removed 6 bases from V and 0 bases from J, with 19 bases in between. In germline, CDR1 is SGHRS, CDR2 YFSETQ. CDR3 size: 17 residues. The CDR3 sequence is CASTLGYGGNSYNEQFF. The CDR3 DNA reads as TGCGCCAGCACCCTGGGGTACGGCGGGAACTCCTACAATGAGCAGTTCTTC.

The chain has TRBV5-5 and TRBJ2-7; 10 bases agree with TRBD1. Unmatched junction bases numbered 11, after V lost 4 bases and J lost 4 bases. The germline V gene encodes CDR1 SGHKS and CDR2 YYEKEE (reference sequence). This CDR3 contains 16 residues. The CDR3 is CASSPGGTGARYEQYF. CDR3 DNA sequence: TGTGCCAGCAGCCCGGGGGGGACAGGGGCGAGATACGAGCAGTACTTC.

Only one count was recorded for this clone. The CDR3 bases are TGTGCCAGCAGCTTCCGTACCGGGGAGCTGTTTTTT. Its translation is CASSFRTGELFF. The rearrangement uses TRBV11-2 and TRBJ2-2; no clear D. This CDR3 has 12 residues. Trimming removed 3 bases at V and 5 bases at J, with 4 bases between. Germline V gene sequence: CDR1 SGHAT, CDR2 FQNNGV. Variable domain in full (rest from reference TRBV11-2 and TRBJ2-2): EAGVAQSPRYKIIEKRQSVAFWCNPISGHATLYWYQQILGQGPKLLIQFQNNGVVDDSQLPKDRFSAERLKGVDSTLKIQPAKLEDSAVYLCASSFRTGELFFGEGSRLTVL.

This clone has more than one count but fewer than ten. V is TRBV7-8 and J is TRBJ2-7, with 8 bases that match TRBD2. The CDR3 covers 13 residues. Germline assignment: CDR1 SGHVS and CDR2 FQNEAQ. Trimming removed 8 bases from V and 4 bases from J; junction bases left unmatched: 7. DNA for the CDR3: TGTGCCAGCTCAAGGACTAGCCGATACGAGCAGTACTTC. As protein: CASSRTSRYEQYF.

The gene calls are TRBV19 and TRBJ1-3; unclear D gene. The CDR3 loop spans 17 amino acids. CDR1 LNHDA and CDR2 SQIVND come from the germline V gene (reference sequence). V dropped 5 bases and J dropped 0 bases, with 17 bases sitting between them. Written as DNA, the CDR3 is TGTGCCAGTAGTCCCCATGGGCTTCCTGGCTCTGGAAACACCATATATTTT. This gives the protein CASSPHGLPGSGNTIYF.

The sample holds a few counts of this clone. V usage is TRBV7-9 and J usage is TRBJ2-5; D possibly corresponds to TRBD2 (5 bases). Germline V lookup: CDR1 SEHNR, CDR2 FQNEAQ (reference sequence). V was cut by 5 bases and J by 6 bases, with 16 bases left in between. The CDR3 is 14 amino acids. As DNA, the CDR3 is TGTGCCAGCAGCCCGGGGTGGGGAGAGAAGACCCAGTACTTC. Protein product: CASSPGWGEKTQYF.

The rearrangement links TRBV28 to TRBJ2-7; TRBD2 might be the D (6 bases). The V gene lost 6 bases and the J gene lost 3 bases, with 24 bases spanning the gap. Germline assignment: CDR1 MDHEN and CDR2 SYDVKM. The CDR3 is 17 residues long. This CDR3 is CASSPTSGVAVNYEQYF. The CDR3 bases are TGTGCCAGCAGCCCGACTTCTGGCGTAGCGGTGAACTACGAGCAGTACTTC. Variable domain in full (rest from reference TRBV28 and TRBJ2-7): DVKVTQSSRYLVKRTGEKVFLECVQDMDHENMFWYRQDPGLGLRLIYFSYDVKMKEKGDIPEGYSVSREKKERFSLILESASTNQTSMYLCASSPTSGVAVNYEQYFGPGTRLTVT.

This clone was recorded once. This chain links TRBV18 with TRBJ2-3, with D perhaps matching TRBD1 (6 bases). The ends were cut back, 6 bases at V and 0 bases at J, with 16 bases in the middle. Germline CDR1 is KGHSH and CDR2 is LQKENI. This CDR3 has 16 amino acids. CDR3 nucleotides: TGTGCCAGCTCTCGGCTTAGGGACATTAGCACAGATACGCAGTATTTT. Protein product: CASSRLRDISTDTQYF.

This clone has just one count. The junction and the germline gene differ at one end; a read error may be behind it. The chain carries TRBV7-7 and TRBJ2-5; weak D call: TRBD2 (6 bases). Germline V gene data show CDR1 as SSHAT and CDR2 as FNYEAQ (reference sequence). CDR3 length: 14 residues. The CDR3 DNA sequence: TGTGCTAGCAGCTTAGTAGGTAGCGGAGAGACCCAGTACTTC. Translating gives CASSLVGSGETQYF. Filled out from reference TRBV7-7 and TRBJ2-5, the complete variable domain reads GAGVSQSPRYKVTKRGQDVTLRCDPISSHATLYWYQQALGQGPEFLTYFNYEAQPDKSGLPSDRFSAERPEGSISTLTIQRTEQRDSAMYRCASSLVGSGETQYFGPGTRLLVL.

This sequence joins TRBV21-1 and TRBJ2-7; the table's D gene call, TRBD2, was not cross checked with the DNA. TRBV21-1 counts as a pseudogene. The CDR3 extends over 18 amino acids. The CDR3 loop is CASSNSGGDGGVVNEQYF. The CDR3 bases are TGTGCCAGCAGCAACAGCGGGGGGGACGGAGGGGTGGTGAACGAGCAGTACTTC.

The J gene is TRBJ2-2, the V gene TRBV6-5; TRBD2 aligns across 8 bases. The J segment lost 4 bases and the V segment lost 6 bases, leaving 7 bases of the junction unmatched. Germline V gene data show CDR1 as MNHEY and CDR2 as SVGAGI. The CDR3 is 15 amino acids. DNA of the CDR3: TGTGCCAGCAGCAAGGGACTAGTCCTCACCGGGGAGCTGTTTTTT. Amino acid sequence: CASSKGLVLTGELFF.

The chain couples TRBV7-8 to TRBJ2-2; D is possibly TRBD1 (6 bases). Germline values: CDR1 SGHVS, CDR2 FQNEAQ. Deletions cut 5 bases from V and 4 bases from J, with 14 bases between. This CDR3 contains 15 residues. The CDR3 DNA reads as TGTGCCAGCAGCCCCAGGGGTTCGGGCACCGGGGAGCTGTTTTTT. Translated: CASSPRGSGTGELFF.

The chain is built from TRBV12-5 and TRBJ1-1, with a weak D call TRBD1 (5 bases). Trimming pared 7 bases from V and 10 bases from J, leaving 10 bases between. Germline CDR1 is LGHNT and CDR2 is FRNRAP. CDR3 length: 10 residues. The CDR3 nucleotides read TGTGCTAGTGCCGAAGGGGTAGCTTTCTTT. Translating gives CASAEGVAFF.